Sequencing of this T cell receptor (beta chain) was carried out in a study of blood T cell repertoires in COVID-19. The CDR3 has 15 amino acids. The germline V gene has CDR1 SGHNT and CDR2 YYREEE (reference sequence). Trimming took 4 bases from V and 0 from J, leaving 11 bases between them. This clone was seen only once. Sequencing was performed with immunoSEQ multiplex PCR; in TCRdb, only in-frame clones are kept and a portion is missing. The table has under 150,000 clones, 75% to 85% seen once. The sequence was obtained from a man in his 60s with acute or convalescent COVID-19. Sequenced: peripheral blood. This chain uses TRBV5-4 with TRBJ1-3; D is perhaps TRBD1 (6 bases). CDR3 nucleotides: TGTGCCAGCAGCCTACAGGGAGCCTCTGGAAACACCATATATTTT. Translating it yields CASSLQGASGNTIYF.